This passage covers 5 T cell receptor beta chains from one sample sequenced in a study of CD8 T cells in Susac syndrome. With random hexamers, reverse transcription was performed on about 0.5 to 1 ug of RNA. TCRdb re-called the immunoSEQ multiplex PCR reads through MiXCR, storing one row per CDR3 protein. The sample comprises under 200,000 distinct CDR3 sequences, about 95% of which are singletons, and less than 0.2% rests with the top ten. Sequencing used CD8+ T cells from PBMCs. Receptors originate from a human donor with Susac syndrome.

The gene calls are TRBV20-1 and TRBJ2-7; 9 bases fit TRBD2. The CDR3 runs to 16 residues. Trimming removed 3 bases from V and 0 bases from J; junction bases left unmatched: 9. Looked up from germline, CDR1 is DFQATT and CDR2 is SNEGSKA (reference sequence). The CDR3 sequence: CSASSPSGDPSYEQYF. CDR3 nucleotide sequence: TGCAGTGCTAGTAGCCCTAGCGGGGATCCCTCCTACGAGCAGTACTTC.

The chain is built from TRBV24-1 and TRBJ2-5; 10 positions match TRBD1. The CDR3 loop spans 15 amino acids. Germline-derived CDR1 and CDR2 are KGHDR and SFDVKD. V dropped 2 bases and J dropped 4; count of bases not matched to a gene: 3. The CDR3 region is CATSDWTGGGETQYF. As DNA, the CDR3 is TGTGCCACCAGTGATTGGACAGGGGGAGGAGAGACCCAGTACTTC.

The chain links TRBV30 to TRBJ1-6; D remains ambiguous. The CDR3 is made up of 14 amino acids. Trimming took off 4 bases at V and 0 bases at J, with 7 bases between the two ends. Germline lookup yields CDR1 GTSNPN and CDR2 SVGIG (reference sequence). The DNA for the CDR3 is TGTGCCTGGACAGGAAGCTCCTATAATTCACCCCTCCACTTT. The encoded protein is CAWTGSSYNSPLHF.

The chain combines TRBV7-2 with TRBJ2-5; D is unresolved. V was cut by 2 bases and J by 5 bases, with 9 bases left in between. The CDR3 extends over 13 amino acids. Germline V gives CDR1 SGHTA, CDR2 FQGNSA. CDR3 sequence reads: CASSLQFMETQYF. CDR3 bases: TGTGCCAGCAGCTTACAGTTCATGGAGACCCAGTACTTC.

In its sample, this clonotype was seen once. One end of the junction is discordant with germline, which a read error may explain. The CDR3 spells CASSLDEGTEAFF. CDR3 in DNA: TGTGCCAGCAGTTTGGATGAGGGGACTGAAGCTTTCTTT. The chain recombines TRBV5-6 with TRBJ1-1; D is possibly TRBD1 (5 bases). Per germline, CDR1 SGHDT and CDR2 YYEEEE. CDR3 length equals 13 residues. The complete variable domain, with remaining parts taken from reference TRBV5-6 and TRBJ1-1, reads DAGVTQSPTHLIKTRGQQVTLRCSPKSGHDTVSWYQQALGQGPQFIFQYYEEEERQRGNFPDRFSGHQFPNYSSELNVNALLLGDSALYLCASSLDEGTEAFFGQGTRLTVV.